What follows are 26 T cell receptor beta chains derived from one specimen sequenced in a study of T cells in Graves' hyperthyroidism and ophthalmopathy. TCR beta CDR3 regions were amplified from RNA. The HTBI primer set drove a first-round RT-PCR of the TCR CDR3. TCRdb reprocessed the multiplex PCR reads with MiXCR, giving one entry per CDR3 protein. The sample contains approximately 430,000 distinct CDR3 sequences, roughly 15% of which appear only once. Sample: blood. The receptors derive from a man between 18 and 35 years old with Graves' ophthalmopathy.

Points on this clonotype: A read error is possible here, since a much larger clone lies one base away. This chain links TRBV5-1 with TRBJ2-2; D unclear. V was shortened by 6 bases and J by 1 base, with 13 bases between the two germline ends. This CDR3 is built from 15 residues. Per germline, CDR1 SGHRS and CDR2 YFSETQ. In DNA, the CDR3 is TGCGCCAGCACTAGTAGTCTCCTGAACACCGGGGAGCTGTTTTTT. Its translation is CASTSSLLNTGELFF. The full variable domain, its missing parts supplied by reference TRBV5-1 and TRBJ2-2, is KAGVTQTPRYLIKTRGQQVTLSCSPISGHRSVSWYQQTPGQGLQFLFEYFSETQRNKGNFPGRFSGRQFSNSRSEMNVSTLELGDSALYLCASTSSLLNTGELFFGEGSRLTVL.

This clonotype was recorded a few times. It may be a read error: a sequence one base away is much more abundant. V and J are TRBV3-1 and TRBJ1-2; the D gene is possibly TRBD1 (5 bases). The CDR3 length is 14 residues. The V and J ends lost 1 base and 6 bases respectively, with 12 bases between them. CDR1 is LGHDT, CDR2 YNNKEL, per germline (reference sequence). In nucleotides, the CDR3 is TGTGCCAGCAGCCAAGGAGAGACAGACGATGGCTACACCTTC. It codes for CASSQGETDDGYTF.

Concerning this clonotype: This may stem from a read error, because a much larger clone lies one nucleotide away. The chain recombines TRBV29-1 with TRBJ2-1; TRBD1 is a possible D gene (6 bases). Per germline, CDR1 SQVTM and CDR2 ANQGSEA. The V gene lost 6 bases and the J gene lost 6 bases, with 12 bases spanning the gap. The CDR3 sequence is 12 residues long. The CDR3 sequence is CSVEDSLNEQFF. The DNA for the CDR3 is TGCAGCGTGGAGGACAGCCTCAATGAGCAGTTCTTC.

This clonotype showed up many times. In DNA form, the CDR3 reads TGTGCCAGCAGCTTATCCGGGTTCCGCTATGGCTACACCTTC. Residues: CASSLSGFRYGYTF. The chain recombines TRBV11-2 with TRBJ1-2; D not resolved. The CDR3 covers 14 residues. CDR1 SGHAT and CDR2 FQNNGV come from the germline V gene. V was trimmed by 2 bases and J by 4 bases, leaving 11 bases between them.

The chain joins TRBV5-1 to TRBJ2-3, with 12 bases identical to TRBD2. V dropped 5 bases and J dropped 2; count of bases not matched to a gene: 3. The germline V gene encodes CDR1 SGHRS and CDR2 YFSETQ. This CDR3 has 15 residues. The CDR3 DNA is TGCGCCAGCAGTCGGACTAGCGGGGACACAGATACGCAGTATTTT. Translating it yields CASSRTSGDTDTQYF. Full variable domain (missing parts from reference TRBV5-1 and TRBJ2-3): KAGVTQTPRYLIKTRGQQVTLSCSPISGHRSVSWYQQTPGQGLQFLFEYFSETQRNKGNFPGRFSGRQFSNSRSEMNVSTLELGDSALYLCASSRTSGDTDTQYFGPGTRLTVL.

This clonotype was seen a handful of times. The V and J genes are TRBV9 and TRBJ1-6; D might be TRBD1 (5 bases). Germline loops: CDR1 SGDLS, CDR2 YYNGEE. The CDR3 sequence is 15 residues long. V was clipped by 0 bases and J by 7 bases, with 11 bases between them. As DNA, the CDR3 is TGTGCCAGCAGCGTAGCAGGGATAAGCAATTCACCCCTCCACTTT. Its translation is CASSVAGISNSPLHF.

This chain links TRBV7-9 with TRBJ2-5; a possible D gene is TRBD1 (6 bases). Germline loops: CDR1 SEHNR, CDR2 FQNEAQ (reference sequence). Deletions cut 1 base from V and 5 bases from J, with 11 bases between. CDR3 size: 14 residues. CDR3 amino acids: CASSLVPRGETQYF. The CDR3 DNA reads as TGTGCCAGCAGCTTAGTTCCCAGGGGCGAGACCCAGTACTTC.

This clonotype was recorded many times. This chain uses TRBV29-1 with TRBJ2-1, with D uncertain. Trimming took off 5 bases at V and 0 bases at J, with 8 bases between the two ends. The CDR3 covers 13 residues. Germline CDR1 and CDR2: SQVTM and ANQGSEA. CDR3 nucleotides: TGCAGCGTTCAGTCAAGCTCCTACAATGAGCAGTTCTTC. Amino acids: CSVQSSSYNEQFF.

The V call is TRBV27, the J call TRBJ2-3; D gene uncertain. The germline CDR1 and CDR2 sequences are MNHEY and SMNVEV (reference sequence). This CDR3 has 15 amino acids. V gave up 2 bases and J gave up 0 bases, with 9 bases separating them. The CDR3 loop is CASSLGVQSTDTQYF. For the CDR3, the DNA is TGTGCCAGCAGTTTAGGTGTGCAGAGCACAGATACGCAGTATTTT.

This clonotype was seen repeatedly, ten times or more. This chain joins TRBV10-2 and TRBJ2-3; 12 positions agree with TRBD2. Germline CDR1 WSHSY, CDR2 SAAADI. V lost 5 bases and J lost 2; bases outside the gene matches: 2. CDR3 length equals 15 residues. The chain's CDR3 is CASSLAGGITDTQYF. The CDR3 nucleotides read TGCGCCAGCAGTCTAGCGGGGGGGATCACAGATACGCAGTATTTT.

This clonotype occurred many times. This chain joins TRBV2 and TRBJ1-5; D remains unclear. Germline V gene sequence: CDR1 SNHLY, CDR2 FYNNEI. The ends were cut back, 7 bases at V and 2 bases at J, with 18 bases in the middle. This CDR3 is 16 amino acids long. The CDR3, as DNA: TGTGCCAGCAATACCCGAGCCGATAGTGGCAATCAGCCCCAGCATTTT. Its translation: CASNTRADSGNQPQHF.

This clonotype was counted a few times. The chain recombines TRBV7-2 with TRBJ2-1, with D perhaps TRBD2 (7 bases). The CDR3 is made up of 15 amino acids. The germline gives CDR1 SGHTA, CDR2 FQGNSA. V shed 4 bases and J shed 5 bases, with 15 bases lying between them. CDR3 sequence (DNA): TGTGCCAGCAGCTCCCCCTGGGGGGGCCACAATGAGCAGTTCTTC. Its protein product is CASSSPWGGHNEQFF.

The gene calls are TRBV5-1 and TRBJ2-5; 9 bases map to TRBD1. From germline, CDR1 is SGHRS and CDR2 YFSETQ. The CDR3 runs 16 residues. The V segment lost 4 bases and the J segment 5 bases; nucleotides outside the gene matches: 12. The CDR3 sequence: CASSTGTGPSGETQYF. CDR3 in DNA: TGCGCCAGCAGCACAGGGACAGGGCCCTCAGGGGAGACCCAGTACTTC.

The rearrangement joins TRBV4-1 to TRBJ2-5; no clear D. The CDR3 consists of 14 residues. Trimming shortened V by 2 bases and J by 6 bases, and 13 bases separated the two germline ends. CDR1 and CDR2 (germline): MGHRA, YSYEKL. CDR3 DNA: TGCGCCAGCAGCCAAACGGGCTTGGAGAAGACCCAGTACTTC. Its translation: CASSQTGLEKTQYF.

This clonotype was recorded at least ten times. The rearrangement links TRBV7-3 to TRBJ1-1; D possibly corresponds to TRBD1 (5 bases). Trimming removed 5 bases from V and 7 bases from J, with 8 bases in between. Germline CDR1 SGHTA, CDR2 FQGTGA. This CDR3 spans 11 amino acids. The CDR3 loop reads CASSHGGEAFF. The CDR3 DNA follows: TGTGCCAGCAGCCATGGGGGTGAAGCTTTCTTT.

The sample holds a few counts of this clonotype. The V and J genes are TRBV12-3 or TRBV12-4 and TRBJ1-1; 9 bases map to TRBD1. The CDR3 has 12 amino acids. The V and J ends lost 3 bases and 11 bases, in that order; junction bases with no gene match: 4. Here the CDR3 reads CASSFGTGSAFF. CDR3 nucleotide sequence: TGTGCCAGCAGTTTCGGGACAGGGAGTGCTTTCTTT.

This clonotype was recorded at least ten times. This rearrangement joins TRBV18 to TRBJ1-4; 7 bases are shared with TRBD1. Germline V gene sequence: CDR1 KGHSH, CDR2 LQKENI. The CDR3 has 15 amino acids. J lost 3 bases, V lost 2 bases, and 3 bases had no gene match. The CDR3 bases are TGTGCCAGCTCACCAGGGCAGGGGGCTAATGAAAAACTGTTTTTT. This gives the protein CASSPGQGANEKLFF.

This clonotype was detected only a few times. The rearrangement links TRBV7-3 to TRBJ2-5, with TRBD2 matching 11 bases. Trimming at V came to 4 bases and at J to 3 bases, leaving 13 bases not matched to a gene. This CDR3 has 18 residues. The V gene's germline CDR1 is SGHTA and CDR2 FQGTGA. The CDR3 bases are TGTGCCAGCAGCTCTAGACCGGGACTAGCGGAGCCTAAAGAGACCCAGTACTTC. This encodes CASSSRPGLAEPKETQYF.

In this sample, this clonotype turned up many times. J is TRBJ1-2 and V is TRBV6-5, with 8 bases aligning to TRBD1. The trim removed 0 bases at V and 6 bases at J, leaving 9 bases unmatched. The V gene's germline CDR1 is MNHEY and CDR2 SVGAGI. The CDR3 is made up of 16 amino acids. CDR3 protein: CASSYSMSQGGDGYTF. Here the CDR3 DNA reads TGTGCCAGCAGTTACTCGATGTCACAGGGGGGAGATGGCTACACCTTC.

This clonotype has ten or more counts. Since a much larger clone is just one base distant, this may be a read error. The chain recombines TRBV11-1 with TRBJ2-5; possible D gene TRBD2, 6 bases. V dropped 2 bases and J dropped 2 bases, with 18 bases sitting between them. This CDR3 comprises 17 residues. CDR1 and CDR2 (germline): SGHAT, FQDESV (reference sequence). CDR3 bases: TGTGCCAGCAGCTTAAATTCGGCGGAGGGGCTTCAAGAGACCCAGTACTTC. It specifies CASSLNSAEGLQETQYF.

The chain combines TRBV25-1 with TRBJ1-3; no definite D call. Germline V gene data show CDR1 as MGHDK and CDR2 as SYGVNS. V was trimmed by 1 base and J by 3 bases, leaving 19 bases between them. This CDR3 spans 18 amino acids. The CDR3: CASSEFFPWQQNGNTIYF. The CDR3 DNA sequence: TGTGCCAGCAGTGAATTCTTCCCTTGGCAGCAGAATGGAAACACCATATATTTT.

Concerning this clonotype itself: This may stem from a read error, because a much larger clone lies one nucleotide away. This chain joins TRBV5-5 and TRBJ2-6; a weak D match, TRBD1 (7 bases). From germline, CDR1 is SGHKS and CDR2 YYEKEE (reference sequence). This CDR3 has 13 amino acids. For the CDR3, the DNA is TGCGCCAGCAGCTCAGGGGGGATGGTCGTCCTGGCTTTC. It is translated as CASSSGGMVVLAF.

This clonotype turned up a few times. The chain employs TRBV20-1 and TRBJ1-4; the match to TRBD1 covers 9 bases. Trimming took 0 bases from V and 7 from J; bases not matched to a gene: 6. The CDR3 runs to 15 residues. Germline CDR1 and CDR2: DFQATT and SNEGSKA (reference sequence). CDR3 nucleotide sequence: TGCAGTGCTAGAGACGACAGGGGGGCAGGTGAAAAACTGTTTTTT. Translation: CSARDDRGAGEKLFF.

This clonotype occurred many times. The rearrangement links TRBV7-6 to TRBJ2-7; the match to TRBD2 covers 8 bases. J was trimmed by 5 bases and V by 1 base; bases with no gene match: 4. CDR1 and CDR2 (germline): SGHVS, FNYEAQ. This CDR3 contains 14 residues. The CDR3 reads CASSLGPAGDEQYF. CDR3 nucleotides: TGTGCCAGCAGCTTAGGTCCAGCGGGAGACGAGCAGTACTTC. The variable domain in full, completed from reference TRBV7-6 and TRBJ2-7, reads GAGVSQSPRYKVTKRGQDVALRCDPISGHVSLYWYRQALGQGPEFLTYFNYEAQQDKSGLPNDRFSAERPEGSISTLTIQRTEQRDSAMYRCASSLGPAGDEQYFGPGTRLTVT.

At least ten counts were recorded for this clonotype. This sequence joins TRBV6-1 and TRBJ2-5, with D perhaps matching TRBD2 (6 bases). V was trimmed by 5 bases and J by 6 bases, leaving 16 bases between them. The CDR3 runs to 14 residues. The germline V gene has CDR1 MNHNS and CDR2 SASEGT. The CDR3 coding sequence is TGTGCCAGCAGTTCGGGACTCCTACGGCAGACCCAGTACTTC. Residues: CASSSGLLRQTQYF.

This clonotype was found a few times. This may come from a read error, since a much larger clone is one base off. The chain is built from TRBV7-9 and TRBJ2-1; D could derive from TRBD1 or TRBD2 (5 bases each). The germline V gene encodes CDR1 SEHNR and CDR2 FQNEAQ (reference sequence). The CDR3 is 13 amino acids. The CDR3 sequence: CASSLGVVDEQFF. The CDR3 DNA sequence: TGCGCCAGCAGCTTGGGGGTTGTCGACGAGCAGTTCTTC. Combining the CDR3 with reference TRBV7-9 and TRBJ2-1 gives the whole variable domain DTGVSQNPRHKITKRGQNVTFRCDPISEHNRLYWYRQTLGQGPEFLTYFQNEAQLEKSRLLSDRFSAERPKGSFSTLEIQRTEQGDSAMYLCASSLGVVDEQFFGPGTRLTVL.